This TCR beta chain came from a study of beta chain features in type 1 diabetes. This clone was picked up a small number of times. The antigen remains undetermined. Findings and caveats of the study: Among type 1 diabetes patients, VDJ junctions had fewer insertions and more deletions. PCR might pick shorter templates more often, in the same way for patients and controls.

cDNA synthesis used the whole RNA isolate, giving expressed TCRB sequences. Some clones are missing from TCRdb's copy, which holds only in-frame ones; the method was immunoSEQ multiplex PCR. The table lists 300,000 to 350,000 clones, around 8% of them singletons. CDR1 and CDR2 from the germline V gene are SGHVS and FNYEAQ. CDR3 size: 15 residues. Trimming stripped 2 bases from V and 4 bases from J, with 14 bases between. J is TRBJ2-5 and V is TRBV7-6; a weak D match, TRBD2 (6 bases). The sample was central memory CD4+ T cells from blood. The receptor was derived from a woman aged 18-35 years in good health. In DNA, the CDR3 is TGTGCCAGCAGCTTAACCCCCGGGGGTAGAGAGACCCAGTACTTC. Translated: CASSLTPGGRETQYF.